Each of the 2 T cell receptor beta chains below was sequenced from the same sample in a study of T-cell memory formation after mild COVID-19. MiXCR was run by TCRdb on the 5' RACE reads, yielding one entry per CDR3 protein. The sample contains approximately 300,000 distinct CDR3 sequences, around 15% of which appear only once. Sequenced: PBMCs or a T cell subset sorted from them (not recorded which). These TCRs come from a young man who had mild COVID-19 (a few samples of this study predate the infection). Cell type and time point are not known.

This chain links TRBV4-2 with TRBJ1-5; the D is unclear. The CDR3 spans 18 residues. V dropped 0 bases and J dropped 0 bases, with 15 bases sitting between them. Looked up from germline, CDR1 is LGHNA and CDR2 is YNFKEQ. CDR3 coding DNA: TGTGCCAGCAGCCAAGATATCAGGAGGGCTTATAGCAATCAGCCCCAGCATTTT. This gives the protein CASSQDIRRAYSNQPQHF.

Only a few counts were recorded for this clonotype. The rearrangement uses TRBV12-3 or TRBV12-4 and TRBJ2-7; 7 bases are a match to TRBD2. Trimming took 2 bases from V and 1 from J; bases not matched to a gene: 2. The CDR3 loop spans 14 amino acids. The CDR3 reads CASSLSAGSYEQYF. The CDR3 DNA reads TGTGCCAGCAGTTTATCAGCGGGGTCCTACGAGCAGTACTTC.